This paragraph covers one T cell receptor (beta chain) sequence. The antigen is undetermined. The data originate from a study of T cell repertoires in cytomegalovirus infection. General study points: The ex vivo response showed dominance by HLA-C-restricted CMV-specific TCR beta clonotypes.

TCRdb reprocessed the reads with MiXCR, giving one entry per CDR3 protein. The top ten clones hold 90% of a sample with about 34,000 distinct CDR3 sequences, about 48% of them seen once. Germline assignment: CDR1 MNHNY and CDR2 SVGAGI (reference sequence). The CDR3 covers 12 residues. V lost 5 bases, J lost 6 bases, and 10 bases lay in between. The specimen comprised CD8+ T cells from cultured PBMCs, sampled from culture after CMV antigen stimulation. The receptor was derived from a human donor in good health (CMV status not recorded). Some clones in this sample may be carry-over from other donors' samples. The V call is TRBV6-6, the J call TRBJ1-1; unclear D gene. The CDR3 loop reads CASSPDRSEAFF. CDR3 DNA sequence: TGTGCCAGCAGTCCCGACCGCTCTGAAGCTTTCTTT.